This T cell receptor (beta chain) comes out of a study of regulatory T cells in long-lasting Graves disease. General observations from the study: Patients with persistent disease showed a bias toward TRBV28, TRBJ1-2 and TRBJ2-5.

This clonotype was seen a few times. The antigen remains unidentified. Sequence at one end of the junction differs from germline and may be a read error. For TCR beta, libraries came from iRepertoire HTBI primers and Arm-PCR of CDR3 regions. TCRdb ran MiXCR on the multiplex PCR reads and lists one entry per CDR3 protein. The sample shows a few hundred thousand distinct CDR3 sequences, more than 20% of them seen only once. CDR3 length equals 15 residues. Germline CDR1 SGHVS, CDR2 FNYEAQ. The sample's time point: persistent/refractory GD, antithyroid drugs over 5 years with positive TRAb. Following extraction of RNA from PBMCs, that RNA was used to make the TCR library. The authors drew about 9 milliliters of peripheral blood into EDTA tubes.

The receptor was isolated from a woman aged 40 to 50 with Graves disease. J is TRBJ2-2 and V is TRBV7-6; perhaps TRBD1 as D (6 bases). The sample here was peripheral blood mononuclear cells (PBMCs), taken when the disease was refractory, from a patient treated with antithyroid drugs. The CDR3 DNA reads as TGTGCTAGCAGCCCCCTACAGGGTGCCACCGGGGAGCTGTTTTTT. This gives the protein CASSPLQGATGELFF.